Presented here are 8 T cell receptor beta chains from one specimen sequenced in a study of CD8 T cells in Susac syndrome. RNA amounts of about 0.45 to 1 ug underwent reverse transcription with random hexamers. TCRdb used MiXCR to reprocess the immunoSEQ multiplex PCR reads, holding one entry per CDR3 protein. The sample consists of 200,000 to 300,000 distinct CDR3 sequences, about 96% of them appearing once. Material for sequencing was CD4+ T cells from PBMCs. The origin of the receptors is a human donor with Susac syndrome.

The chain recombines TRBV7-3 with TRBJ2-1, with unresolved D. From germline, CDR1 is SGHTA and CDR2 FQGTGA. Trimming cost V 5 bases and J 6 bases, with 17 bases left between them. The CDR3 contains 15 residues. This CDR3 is CASSPRPTVGNEQFF. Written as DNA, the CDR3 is TGTGCCAGCAGCCCCAGACCGACGGTGGGCAATGAGCAGTTCTTC.

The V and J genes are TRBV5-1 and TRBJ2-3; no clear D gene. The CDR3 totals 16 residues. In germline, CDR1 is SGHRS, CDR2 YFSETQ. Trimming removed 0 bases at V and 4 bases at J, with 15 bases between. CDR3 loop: CASSLVATMPADTQYF. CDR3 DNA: TGCGCCAGCAGCTTGGTGGCAACGATGCCCGCAGATACGCAGTATTTT.

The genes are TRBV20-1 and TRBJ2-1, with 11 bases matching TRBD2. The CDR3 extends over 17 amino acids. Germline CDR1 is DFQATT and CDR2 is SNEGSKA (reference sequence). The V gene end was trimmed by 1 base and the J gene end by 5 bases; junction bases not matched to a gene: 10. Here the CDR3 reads CSARGVKGLAAHNEQFF. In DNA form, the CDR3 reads TGCAGTGCTAGAGGGGTTAAGGGACTAGCGGCCCACAATGAGCAGTTCTTC.

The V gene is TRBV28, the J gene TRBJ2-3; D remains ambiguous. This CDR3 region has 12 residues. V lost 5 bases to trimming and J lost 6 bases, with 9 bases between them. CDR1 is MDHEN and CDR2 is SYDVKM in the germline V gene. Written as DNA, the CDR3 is TGTGCCAGCAGTCTTCCTCGGGATACGCAGTATTTT. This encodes CASSLPRDTQYF. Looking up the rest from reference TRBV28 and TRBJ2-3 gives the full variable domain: DVKVTQSSRYLVKRTGEKVFLECVQDMDHENMFWYRQDPGLGLRLIYFSYDVKMKEKGDIPEGYSVSREKKERFSLILESASTNQTSMYLCASSLPRDTQYFGPGTRLTVL.

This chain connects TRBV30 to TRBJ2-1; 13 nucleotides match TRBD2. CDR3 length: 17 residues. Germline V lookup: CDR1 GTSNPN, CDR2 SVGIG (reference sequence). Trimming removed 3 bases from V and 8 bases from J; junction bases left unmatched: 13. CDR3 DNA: TGTGCCTGGAGCCCAAGCTGGACTAGCGGGAGCATCTATGAGCAGTTCTTC. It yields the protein CAWSPSWTSGSIYEQFF.

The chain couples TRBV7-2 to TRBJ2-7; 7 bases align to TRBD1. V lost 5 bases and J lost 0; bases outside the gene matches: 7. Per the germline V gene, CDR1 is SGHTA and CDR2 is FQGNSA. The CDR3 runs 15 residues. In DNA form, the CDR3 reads TGTGCCAGCAGCGGCCGGGACAGAATCTCCTACGAGCAGTACTTC. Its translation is CASSGRDRISYEQYF.

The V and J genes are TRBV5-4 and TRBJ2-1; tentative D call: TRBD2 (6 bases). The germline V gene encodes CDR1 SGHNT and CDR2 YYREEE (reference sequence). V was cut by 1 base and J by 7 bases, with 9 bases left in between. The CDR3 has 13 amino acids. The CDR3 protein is CASSLPGENEQFF. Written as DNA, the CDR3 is TGTGCCAGCAGCTTGCCGGGAGAGAATGAGCAGTTCTTC.

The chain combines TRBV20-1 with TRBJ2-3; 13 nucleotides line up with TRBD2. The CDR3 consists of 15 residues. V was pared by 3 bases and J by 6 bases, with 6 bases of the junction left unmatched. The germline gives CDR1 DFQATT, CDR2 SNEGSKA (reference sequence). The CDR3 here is CSASGLAGEWDTQYF. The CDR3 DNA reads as TGCAGTGCTAGCGGACTAGCGGGGGAGTGGGATACGCAGTATTTT.